This is a list of T cell receptor beta chains from one sample in a study of blood T cells in healthy people across ages. MiXCR, run by TCRdb on the 5' RACE reads, gives a single entry per CDR3 protein. Of 1.5 million to 2 million distinct CDR3 sequences in the sample, 40% to 55% were seen once. The sample consisted of blood. These receptors all stem from a woman between 40 and 55 years old in good health. The CDR3 runs from the conserved cysteine through the conserved F or W. A D gene is named only where the DNA matches it firmly. Rows may omit the clone size; those that give it use once, few, many or a size class.

j_gene,v_gene,abundance,d_gene,CDR3aa,CDR3nt
TRBJ2-4,TRBV20-1,NA,NA,CSAGLSAKNIQYF,TGCAGTGCGGGACTCTCAGCCAAAAACATTCAGTACTTC
TRBJ2-7,TRBV5-8,NA,NA,CASSLVRDSSYEQYF,TGTGCCAGCAGCTTGGTCAGGGACTCCTCCTACGAGCAGTACTTC
TRBJ1-1,TRBV7-6,NA,NA,CASSPAPGNTEAFF,TGTGCCAGCAGCCCCGCCCCGGGGAACACTGAAGCTTTCTTT
TRBJ2-3,TRBV7-9,once,NA,CASSGGQGLTTDTQYF,TGTGCCAGCAGCGGAGGGCAGGGTCTTACCACAGATACGCAGTATTTT
TRBJ2-6,TRBV5-5,NA,NA,CASSLGVGARSGANVLTF,TGTGCCAGCAGCTTGGGGGTGGGGGCTCGCTCTGGGGCCAACGTCCTGACTTTC
TRBJ2-5,TRBV7-6,few,NA,CASSAAGAGETQYF,TGTGCCAGCAGTGCGGCGGGGGCTGGAGAGACCCAGTACTTC
TRBJ1-4,TRBV3-1,NA,NA,CASSQDIRSGTNEKLFF,TGTGCCAGCAGCCAAGATATCAGGTCAGGAACTAATGAAAAACTGTTTTTT
TRBJ1-2,TRBV4-1,NA,TRBD1,CASSQIGGQGDWYGYTF,TGCGCCAGCAGCCAAATCGGCGGACAGGGTGACTGGTATGGCTACACCTTC
TRBJ2-1,TRBV15,NA,TRBD1,CATSRDRGYDEQFF,TGTGCCACCAGCAGGGACAGGGGTTATGATGAGCAGTTCTTC
TRBJ2-5,TRBV20-1,few,TRBD2,CSAREALAGRETQYF,TGCAGTGCTAGAGAGGCCCTAGCGGGGAGGGAGACCCAGTACTTC
TRBJ2-3,TRBV6-5,NA,NA,CASRGTVSDTQYF,TGTGCCAGCAGAGGGACGGTATCAGATACGCAGTATTTT
TRBJ2-5,TRBV6-2/TRBV6-3,NA,TRBD2,CASHRRGGRETQYF,TGTGCCAGCCACCGACGGGGGGGCCGAGAGACCCAGTACTTC
TRBJ2-1,TRBV2,few,NA,CASSEGGGGLYNEQFF,TGTGCCAGCAGTGAGGGGGGAGGGGGGCTTTACAATGAGCAGTTCTTC
TRBJ2-1,TRBV6-2/TRBV6-3,NA,NA,CASSHALGGLYNEQFF,TGTGCCAGCAGTCACGCTCTGGGGGGTCTCTACAATGAGCAGTTCTTC
TRBJ1-1,TRBV5-1,few,NA,CASSLPPGGVNTEAFF,TGCGCCAGCAGCTTACCCCCCGGAGGGGTGAACACTGAAGCTTTCTTT
TRBJ1-4,TRBV20-1,few,NA,CSAPRQPTNEKLFF,TGCAGTGCTCCGCGACAGCCAACTAATGAAAAACTGTTTTTT
TRBJ1-2,TRBV29-1,few,NA,CSVDPGARGYTF,TGCAGCGTTGACCCGGGGGCGCGGGGCTACACCTTC
TRBJ2-1,TRBV18,few,TRBD2,CASSPDLLAGGNEQFF,TGTGCCAGCTCACCCGACCTACTAGCGGGGGGTAATGAGCAGTTCTTC
TRBJ2-1,TRBV20-1,NA,NA,CSANAARGANNEQFF,TGCAGTGCTAACGCCGCTAGGGGGGCGAACAATGAGCAGTTCTTC
TRBJ1-6,TRBV5-1,few,TRBD1,CASSLAQGGSPLHF,TGCGCCAGCAGCTTGGCTCAGGGGGGATCACCCCTCCACTTT
TRBJ2-1,TRBV7-2,few,TRBD1,CASSPDRGRWNEQFF,TGTGCCAGCAGCCCGGACAGGGGGCGTTGGAATGAGCAGTTCTTC
TRBJ1-4,TRBV15,NA,NA,CATSRSGAGSEKLFF,TGTGCCACCAGCAGATCGGGCGCAGGGAGTGAAAAACTGTTTTTT
TRBJ1-6,TRBV20-1,NA,NA,CSARDPGRNANTLHF,TGCAGTGCTAGAGATCCGGGTCGCAACGCCAATACCCTCCACTTT